The 20 T cell receptor beta chains below were found in one sample sequenced in a study of beta chain features in type 1 diabetes. These receptors have no identified antigens. Study-level points and caveats: When Type 1 diabetes patients were examined, their TCRB CDR3s proved moderately but significantly shorter in all four CD4+ subsets.

Every bit of the isolated RNA underwent reverse transcription, so sequencing read expressed TCRB transcripts. Sequencing used immunoSEQ multiplex PCR; TCRdb keeps in-frame clones, though not all of them. The table includes fewer than 350,000 clones, about 15% detected once. The sample comprised naive CD4+ T cells from blood. The receptors shown here come from a man younger than 30 with type 1 diabetes.

This clone was observed a few times. J is TRBJ2-3 and V is TRBV7-9, with 11 bases matching TRBD2. CDR3 length equals 17 residues. Germline V gene data show CDR1 as SEHNR and CDR2 as FQNEAQ (reference sequence). V trimming: 4 bases; J trimming: 3 bases; junction bases outside the gene matches: 9. CDR3 nucleotides: TGTGCCAGCAGCTACCGCCGACTAGCGGGATTAACAGATACGCAGTATTTT. Translated, it gives CASSYRRLAGLTDTQYF.

In its sample, this clone was seen a few times. The CDR3 region is CSVGQGYRSFF. DNA of the CDR3: TGCAGCGTTGGACAGGGGTATAGGTCTTTCTTT. The chain has TRBV29-1 and TRBJ1-1; TRBD1 matches at 8 bases. Per the germline V gene, CDR1 is SQVTM and CDR2 is ANQGSEA. The CDR3 covers 11 residues. The ends lost 4 bases at V and 12 bases at J; junction bases unmatched: 7.

This chain joins TRBV7-6 and TRBJ2-5; 9 positions agree with TRBD2. The CDR3 is 15 amino acids. With 1 base clipped from V and 0 bases from J, the junction kept 0 bases outside the gene matches. Per germline, CDR1 SGHVS and CDR2 FNYEAQ. CDR3 protein: CASSLGTSDQETQYF. CDR3 sequence (DNA): TGTGCCAGCAGCTTAGGGACTAGCGACCAAGAGACCCAGTACTTC.

The rearrangement joins TRBV14 to TRBJ2-1; no definite D call. With 0 bases removed from V and 13 bases from J, the gap between germline ends came to 16 bases. Germline V gene sequence: CDR1 SGHDN, CDR2 FVKESK. The CDR3 totals 14 residues. The CDR3 spells CASSQEVTRPNQFF. CDR3 nucleotides: TGTGCCAGCAGCCAAGAGGTTACGCGGCCCAACCAGTTCTTC.

The sample holds a few counts of this clone. V gene TRBV5-1 combines with J gene TRBJ2-3; D is perhaps TRBD2 (5 bases). The CDR3 has 16 residues. Germline CDR1 SGHRS, CDR2 YFSETQ. V was clipped by 0 bases and J by 4 bases, with 15 bases between them. The CDR3 region is CASSLAASGPADTQYF. The CDR3 DNA reads TGCGCCAGCAGCTTGGCCGCGAGCGGTCCCGCAGATACGCAGTATTTT.

This clone was counted between two and nine times. This chain connects TRBV6-5 to TRBJ1-1; D is possibly TRBD1 (6 bases). Trimming removed 0 bases at V and 4 bases at J, with 12 bases between. CDR1 MNHEY and CDR2 SVGAGI come from the germline V gene. This CDR3 spans 15 amino acids. The CDR3 nucleotides read TGTGCCAGCAGTTACTCAGATCAGGGGACCACTGAAGCTTTCTTT. It codes for CASSYSDQGTTEAFF.

The genes are TRBV5-4 and TRBJ2-3; the D gene is possibly TRBD2 (6 bases). The CDR3 is 15 amino acids. CDR1 and CDR2 (germline): SGHNT, YYREEE (reference sequence). Trimming took 3 bases from V and 0 from J, leaving 11 bases between them. The CDR3: CASSSAGTSTDTQYF. The DNA of the CDR3 is TGTGCCAGCAGCTCCGCGGGAACTAGCACAGATACGCAGTATTTT.

This chain links TRBV19 with TRBJ1-2; 7 positions agree with TRBD1. CDR1 and CDR2 from the germline V gene are LNHDA and SQIVND (reference sequence). The CDR3 is 16 amino acids. The V and J ends lost 1 base and 0 bases, in that order; junction bases with no gene match: 5. In nucleotides, the CDR3 is TGTGCCAGTAGTATAGGCTGGACAGGAGCTAACTATGGCTACACCTTC. It yields the protein CASSIGWTGANYGYTF.

This clone was picked up a small number of times. V is TRBV11-2 and J is TRBJ1-4; TRBD1 is a possible D gene (6 bases). Trimming pared 1 base from V and 7 bases from J, leaving 22 bases between. The length of the CDR3 is 18 residues. Germline assignment: CDR1 SGHAT and CDR2 FQNNGV. CDR3 in DNA: TGTGCCAGCAGCTTAGCCCCACCACTACAGGGTCGGGCTGAAAAACTGTTTTTT. Translation gives CASSLAPPLQGRAEKLFF.

The CDR3 region is CASSQETLVREQYF. CDR3 nucleotides: TGTGCCAGCAGCCAAGAGACGCTAGTACGCGAGCAGTACTTC. The genes are TRBV4-2 and TRBJ2-7; D is uncertain. From germline, CDR1 is LGHNA and CDR2 YNFKEQ. CDR3 length equals 14 residues. Trimming took 0 bases from V and 6 from J, leaving 12 bases between them.

The rearrangement uses TRBV6-6 and TRBJ1-5, with 10 bases aligning to TRBD1. The CDR3 extends over 15 amino acids. V shed 6 bases and J 6 bases; nucleotides not matched to a gene: 8. Per germline, CDR1 MNHNY and CDR2 SVGAGI (reference sequence). The CDR3 here is CASRAGQGSRQPQHF. CDR3 nucleotide sequence: TGTGCCAGCAGAGCGGGACAGGGGAGTCGTCAGCCCCAGCATTTT.

The chain joins TRBV27 to TRBJ2-7; D may be TRBD1 (5 bases). This CDR3 comprises 14 residues. V lost 6 bases and J lost 2, with 14 bases in between. Germline V CDR1 and CDR2: MNHEY, SMNVEV (reference sequence). The CDR3: CASSQTVPTYEQYF. CDR3 sequence (DNA): TGTGCCAGCAGCCAGACAGTACCCACCTACGAGCAGTACTTC.

This clone was counted between two and nine times. The V gene is TRBV25-1, the J gene TRBJ2-4, with D tentatively TRBD1 (5 bases). V shed 7 bases and J shed 6 bases, with 16 bases lying between them. This CDR3 comprises 14 residues. Per the germline V gene, CDR1 is MGHDK and CDR2 is SYGVNS. CDR3 sequence reads: CASNSPGAGNIQYF. The CDR3 nucleotides are TGTGCCAGCAACTCTCCTGGGGCAGGAAACATTCAGTACTTC.

This sequence joins TRBV28 and TRBJ2-7; D is possibly TRBD2 (6 bases). The CDR3 covers 14 residues. The V gene's germline CDR1 is MDHEN and CDR2 SYDVKM. V was trimmed by 3 bases and J by 4 bases, leaving 13 bases between them. CDR3 nucleotide sequence: TGTGCCAGCAGTTTGACTCCAGGAGGGTACGAGCAGTACTTC. Translating gives CASSLTPGGYEQYF. The variable domain in full, completed from reference TRBV28 and TRBJ2-7, reads DVKVTQSSRYLVKRTGEKVFLECVQDMDHENMFWYRQDPGLGLRLIYFSYDVKMKEKGDIPEGYSVSREKKERFSLILESASTNQTSMYLCASSLTPGGYEQYFGPGTRLTVT.

This clone was seen more than once but under ten times. The CDR3 spells CAWSGGVQDRGLYEQYF. The DNA for the CDR3 is TGTGCCTGGAGTGGGGGGGTACAGGACAGGGGCCTTTACGAGCAGTACTTC. The chain has TRBV30 and TRBJ2-7; TRBD1 matches at 9 bases. The V gene end was trimmed by 1 base and the J gene end by 4 bases; junction bases not matched to a gene: 14. The CDR3 totals 17 residues. The V gene's germline CDR1 is GTSNPN and CDR2 SVGIG (reference sequence). Full variable domain (missing parts from reference TRBV30 and TRBJ2-7): SQTIHQWPATLVQPVGSPLSLECTVEGTSNPNLYWYRQAAGRGLQLLFYSVGIGQISSEVPQNLSASRPQDRQFILSSKKLLLSDSGFYLCAWSGGVQDRGLYEQYFGPGTRLTVT.

The rearrangement uses TRBV11-3 and TRBJ2-1; TRBD2 matches 8 bases. Trimming removed 1 base from V and 0 bases from J; junction bases left unmatched: 2. The CDR3 sequence is 16 residues long. Germline CDR1 SGHNT, CDR2 YENEEA. In DNA, the CDR3 is TGTGCCAGCAGCTTAGCGAGCGGGAGCTCCTACAATGAGCAGTTCTTC. Its protein product is CASSLASGSSYNEQFF.

This clone occurred a few times. The rearrangement links TRBV18 to TRBJ1-2, with TRBD1 identical over 8 bases. V gave up 2 bases and J gave up 4 bases; unmatched junction bases: 15. Germline assignment: CDR1 KGHSH and CDR2 LQKENI. This CDR3 has 18 amino acids. The CDR3 reads CASSPFSLQGAQGYGYTF. DNA of the CDR3: TGTGCCAGCTCACCATTCTCGCTTCAGGGGGCGCAAGGCTATGGCTACACCTTC.

V and J are TRBV19 and TRBJ2-3; the D gene is possibly TRBD1 (6 bases). The ends were cut back, 6 bases at V and 2 bases at J, with 15 bases in the middle. Germline-derived CDR1 and CDR2 are LNHDA and SQIVND (reference sequence). This CDR3 comprises 15 residues. The CDR3 region has the DNA TGTGCCAGTAGCACAGGGCTTTGGAACACAGATACGCAGTATTTT. Translating gives CASSTGLWNTDTQYF.

This clone showed up just a few times. This chain uses TRBV2 with TRBJ2-5, with 9 bases that match TRBD2. The CDR3 has 15 residues. The trim removed 8 bases at V and 4 bases at J, leaving 11 bases unmatched. Germline CDR1 and CDR2: SNHLY and FYNNEI. The CDR3: CASQGGSGSGETQYF. In DNA form, the CDR3 reads TGTGCCAGCCAGGGCGGTAGCGGGAGTGGAGAGACCCAGTACTTC.

The chain carries TRBV5-4 and TRBJ2-7; 13 bases fit TRBD2. Germline lookup yields CDR1 SGHNT and CDR2 YYREEE (reference sequence). V shed 2 bases, J shed 6 bases, and the junction held 5 bases outside the gene matches. The CDR3 covers 15 residues. CDR3 loop: CASSFRTSGSIEQYF. The CDR3 bases are TGTGCCAGCAGCTTTCGGACTAGCGGGAGTATCGAGCAGTACTTC.